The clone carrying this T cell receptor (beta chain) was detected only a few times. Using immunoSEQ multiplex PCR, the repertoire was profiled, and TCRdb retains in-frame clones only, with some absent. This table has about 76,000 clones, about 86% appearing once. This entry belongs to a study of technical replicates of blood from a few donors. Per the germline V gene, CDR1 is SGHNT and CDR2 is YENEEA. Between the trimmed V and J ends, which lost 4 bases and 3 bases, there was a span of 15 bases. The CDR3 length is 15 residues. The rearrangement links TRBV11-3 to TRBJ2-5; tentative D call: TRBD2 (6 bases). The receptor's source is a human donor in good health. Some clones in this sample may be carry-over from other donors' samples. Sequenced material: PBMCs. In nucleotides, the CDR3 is TGTGCCAGCAGCTCGCACCGGGACTCCGAAGAGACCCAGTACTTC. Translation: CASSSHRDSEETQYF.